This is a list of T cell receptor beta chains from one sample in a study of beta chain features in type 1 diabetes. Sequencing used immunoSEQ multiplex PCR; TCRdb keeps in-frame clones, though not all of them. This table holds about 41,000 clones, approximately 61% found once. Sequencing was performed on Tregs from blood. The source of these receptors is a young man with type 1 diabetes. Some clones in this sample may be carry-over from other donors' samples. Each CDR3 is given with its conserved first and last residue. The D gene is left open where the match is weak. Size is stated for part of the rows, as once, few or many counts, or as a class when the clone is expanded.

16	TRBV6-5	.	TRBJ2-2	few	TGTGCCAGCAGTTACTCGGGGGGCGGGGGAACCGGGGAGCTGTTTTTT	CASSYSGGGGTGELFF
13	TRBV19	.	TRBJ2-5	.	TGTGCCAGTAGTATAGAGGAGGGTGGGACCCAGTACTTC	CASSIEEGGTQYF
13	TRBV28	.	TRBJ1-2	.	TGTGCCAGCAGTTTAACGGGAAGGTCGGGCTACACCTTC	CASSLTGRSGYTF
16	TRBV4-2	.	TRBJ2-1	few	TGTGCCAGCAGCCAAGTCGGTCTAGCTCTTGTCCATGAGCAGTTCTTC	CASSQVGLALVHEQFF
14	TRBV27	.	TRBJ1-1	.	TGTGCCAGCAGTGCCCCAGGGTTAGGGACTGAAGCTTTCTTT	CASSAPGLGTEAFF
15	TRBV5-4	TRBD2	TRBJ2-5	.	TGTGCCAGCAGCTTTAGGGGACTAGCAAGGGAGACCCAGTACTTC	CASSFRGLARETQYF
13	TRBV5-4	.	TRBJ2-1	.	TGTGCCAGCAGCTTGGAAACTCTCAATGAGCAGTTCTTC	CASSLETLNEQFF
13	TRBV28	TRBD1	TRBJ2-5	.	TGTGCCAGCCGACAGGGAGCATGGGAGACCCAGTACTTC	CASRQGAWETQYF
11	TRBV20-1	.	TRBJ1-2	.	TGCAGTGCTGATCAGGGGTATGGCTACACCTTC	CSADQGYGYTF
16	TRBV19	TRBD1	TRBJ2-1	few	TGTGCCAGTAGTAGGGGACAGGGGGAGTCCATGAATGAGCAGTTCTTC	CASSRGQGESMNEQFF
15	TRBV5-6	.	TRBJ1-5	once	TGTGCCAGCAGCTTGTTAGGGCAGGGCCATCAGCCCCAGCATTTT	CASSLLGQGHQPQHF
16	TRBV5-1	TRBD1	TRBJ2-5	few	TGCGCCAGCGCGATGACCAACAGGGGCTCGTGGGAGACCCAGTACTTC	CASAMTNRGSWETQYF
15	TRBV6-6	TRBD1	TRBJ2-1	.	TGTGCCAGCAGTTACGCGGGACAGGGCCACAATGAGCAGTTCTTC	CASSYAGQGHNEQFF
15	TRBV7-2	.	TRBJ1-2	few	TGTGCCAGCAGCTTATCCCAGGGAGGGAACTATGGCTACACCTTC	CASSLSQGGNYGYTF
16	TRBV5-1	TRBD1	TRBJ1-6	.	TGCGCCAGCAGCGTGGGACAGGGGGCGGTTAATTCACCCCTCCACTTT	CASSVGQGAVNSPLHF
16	TRBV5-1	.	TRBJ2-1	.	TGCGCCAGCAGCTTGGTAGCGGAGAGCTCCTACAATGAGCAGTTCTTC	CASSLVAESSYNEQFF
15	TRBV5-4	.	TRBJ2-7	few	TGTGCCAGCAGCCGCGGGATCCTAGAAACCTACGAGCAGTACTTC	CASSRGILETYEQYF
11	TRBV29-1	.	TRBJ2-1	.	TGCAGCGCCTCCTCCTACAATGAGCAGTTCTTC	CSASSYNEQFF
14	TRBV19	.	TRBJ2-7	.	TGTGCCAGTAGTTTCGACAGGAATACCGTCGAGCAGTACTTC	CASSFDRNTVEQYF
14	TRBV7-2	.	TRBJ1-1	.	TGTGCCAGCAGCTTAGATCACAGTTCCACTGAAGCTTTCTTT	CASSLDHSSTEAFF
13	TRBV5-1	.	TRBJ2-2	.	TGCGCCAGCAGCTTCGGGGGCACCGGGGAGCTGTTTTTT	CASSFGGTGELFF
15	TRBV6-1	TRBD2	TRBJ2-3	.	TGTGCCAGCAGTGGCCCGGGGGGGCCGGCAGATACGCAGTATTTT	CASSGPGGPADTQYF
14	TRBV7-9	.	TRBJ2-4	few	TGTGCCAGCAGCCTTACTAGTGGCAAAAACATTCAGTACTTC	CASSLTSGKNIQYF